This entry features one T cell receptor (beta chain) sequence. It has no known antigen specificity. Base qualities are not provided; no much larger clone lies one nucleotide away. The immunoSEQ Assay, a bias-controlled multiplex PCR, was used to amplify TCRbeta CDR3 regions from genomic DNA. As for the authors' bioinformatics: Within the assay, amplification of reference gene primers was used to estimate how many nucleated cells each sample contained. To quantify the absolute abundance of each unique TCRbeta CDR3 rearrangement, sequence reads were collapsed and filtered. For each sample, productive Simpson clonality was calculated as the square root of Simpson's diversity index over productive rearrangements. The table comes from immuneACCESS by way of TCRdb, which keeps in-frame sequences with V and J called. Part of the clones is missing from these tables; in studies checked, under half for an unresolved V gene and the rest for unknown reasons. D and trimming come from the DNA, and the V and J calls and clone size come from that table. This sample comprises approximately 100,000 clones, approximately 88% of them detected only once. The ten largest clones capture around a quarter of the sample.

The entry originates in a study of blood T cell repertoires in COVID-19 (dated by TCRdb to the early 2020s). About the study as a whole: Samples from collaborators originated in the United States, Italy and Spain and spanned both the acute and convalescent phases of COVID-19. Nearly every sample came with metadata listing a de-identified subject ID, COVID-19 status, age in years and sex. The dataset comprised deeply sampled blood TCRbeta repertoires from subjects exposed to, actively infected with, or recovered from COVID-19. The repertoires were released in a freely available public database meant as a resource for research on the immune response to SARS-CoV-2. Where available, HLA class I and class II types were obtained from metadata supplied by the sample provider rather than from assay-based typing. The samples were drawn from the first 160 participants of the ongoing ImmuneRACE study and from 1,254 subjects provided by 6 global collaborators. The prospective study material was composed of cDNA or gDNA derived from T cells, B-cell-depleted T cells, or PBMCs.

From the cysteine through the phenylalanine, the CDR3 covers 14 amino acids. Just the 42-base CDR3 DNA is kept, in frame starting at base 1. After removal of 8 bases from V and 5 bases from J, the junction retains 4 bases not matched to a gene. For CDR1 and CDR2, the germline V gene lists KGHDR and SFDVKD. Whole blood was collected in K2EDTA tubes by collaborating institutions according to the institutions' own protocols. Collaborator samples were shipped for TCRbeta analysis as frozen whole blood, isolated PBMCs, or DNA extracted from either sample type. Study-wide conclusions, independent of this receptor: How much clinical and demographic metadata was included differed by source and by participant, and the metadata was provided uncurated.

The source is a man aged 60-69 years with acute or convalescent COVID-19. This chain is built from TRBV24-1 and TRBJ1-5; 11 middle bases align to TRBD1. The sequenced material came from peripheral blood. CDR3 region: CATTGQGAYQPQHF. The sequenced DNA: TGTGCCACCACTGGACAGGGGGCCTATCAGCCCCAGCATTTT.